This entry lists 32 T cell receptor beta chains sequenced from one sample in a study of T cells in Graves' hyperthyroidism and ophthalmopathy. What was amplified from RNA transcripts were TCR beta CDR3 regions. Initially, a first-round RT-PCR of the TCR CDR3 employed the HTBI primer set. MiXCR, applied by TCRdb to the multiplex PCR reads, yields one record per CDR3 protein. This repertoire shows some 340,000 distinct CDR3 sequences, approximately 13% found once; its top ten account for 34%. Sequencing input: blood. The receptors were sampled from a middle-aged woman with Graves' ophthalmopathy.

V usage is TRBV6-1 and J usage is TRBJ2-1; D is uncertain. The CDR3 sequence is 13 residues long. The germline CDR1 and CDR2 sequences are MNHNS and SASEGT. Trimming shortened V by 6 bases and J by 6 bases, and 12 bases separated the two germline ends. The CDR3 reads CASSLGRFNEQFF. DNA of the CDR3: TGTGCCAGCAGCCTAGGCCGGTTCAATGAGCAGTTCTTC.

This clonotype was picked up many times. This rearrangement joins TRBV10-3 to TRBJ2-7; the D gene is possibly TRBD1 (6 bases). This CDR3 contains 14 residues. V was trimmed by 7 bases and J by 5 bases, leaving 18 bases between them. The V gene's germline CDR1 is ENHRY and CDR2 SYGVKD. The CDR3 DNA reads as TGTGCCATCACCGCAGGGGCTGGGACGAACGAGCAGTACTTC. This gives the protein CAITAGAGTNEQYF.

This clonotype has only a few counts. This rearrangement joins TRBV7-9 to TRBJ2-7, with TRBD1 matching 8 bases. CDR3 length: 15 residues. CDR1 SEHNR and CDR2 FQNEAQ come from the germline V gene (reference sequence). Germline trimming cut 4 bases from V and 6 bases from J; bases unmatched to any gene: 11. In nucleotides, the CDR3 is TGTGCCAGCAGCTCCGGGCAGGGGGCGCTTGGCGAGCAGTACTTC. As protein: CASSSGQGALGEQYF.

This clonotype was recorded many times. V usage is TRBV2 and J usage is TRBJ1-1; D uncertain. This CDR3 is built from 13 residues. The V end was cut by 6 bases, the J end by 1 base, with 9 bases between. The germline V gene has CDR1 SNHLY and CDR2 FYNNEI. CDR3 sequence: CASSSPSNTEAFF. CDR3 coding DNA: TGTGCCAGCAGCTCCCCGTCGAACACTGAAGCTTTCTTT.

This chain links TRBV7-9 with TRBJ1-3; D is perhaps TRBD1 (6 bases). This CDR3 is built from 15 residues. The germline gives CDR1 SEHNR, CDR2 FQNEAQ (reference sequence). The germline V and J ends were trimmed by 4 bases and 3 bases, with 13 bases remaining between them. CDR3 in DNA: TGTGCCAGCAGCTCCCAGGGGATGGATGGAAACACCATATATTTT. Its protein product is CASSSQGMDGNTIYF.

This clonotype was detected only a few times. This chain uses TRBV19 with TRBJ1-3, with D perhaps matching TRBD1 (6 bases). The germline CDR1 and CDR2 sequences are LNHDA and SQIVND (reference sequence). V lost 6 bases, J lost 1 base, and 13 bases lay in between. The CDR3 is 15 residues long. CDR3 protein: CASSLKQGSGNTIYF. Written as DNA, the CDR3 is TGTGCCAGTAGCTTAAAACAGGGATCTGGAAACACCATATATTTT.

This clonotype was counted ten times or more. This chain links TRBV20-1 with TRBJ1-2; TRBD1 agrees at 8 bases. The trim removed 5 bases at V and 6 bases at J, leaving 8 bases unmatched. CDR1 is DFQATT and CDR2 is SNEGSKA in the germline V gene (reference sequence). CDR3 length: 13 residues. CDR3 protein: CSAGEGQVDGYTF. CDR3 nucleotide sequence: TGCAGTGCTGGGGAGGGACAGGTCGATGGCTACACCTTC.

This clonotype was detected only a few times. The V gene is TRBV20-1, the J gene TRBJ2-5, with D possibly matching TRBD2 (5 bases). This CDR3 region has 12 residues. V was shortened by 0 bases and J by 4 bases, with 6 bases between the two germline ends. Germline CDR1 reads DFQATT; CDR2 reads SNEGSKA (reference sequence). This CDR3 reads CSARDGGETQYF. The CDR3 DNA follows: TGCAGTGCTAGAGATGGAGGAGAGACCCAGTACTTC.

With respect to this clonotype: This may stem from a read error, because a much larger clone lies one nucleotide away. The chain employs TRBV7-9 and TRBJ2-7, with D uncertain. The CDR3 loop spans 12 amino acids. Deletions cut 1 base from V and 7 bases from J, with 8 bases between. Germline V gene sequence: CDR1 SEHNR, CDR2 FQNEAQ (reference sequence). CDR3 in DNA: TGTGCCAGCAGCTTAGACTGGGGTGAGCAGTACTTC. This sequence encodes CASSLDWGEQYF.

CDR3 amino acids: CASSLKGTEQFF. The CDR3 coding sequence is TGTGCCAGCTCACTTAAGGGGACAGAGCAGTTCTTC. This rearrangement joins TRBV18 to TRBJ2-1; TRBD1 is a possible D gene (6 bases). This CDR3 has 12 amino acids. V lost 4 bases and J lost 10, with 11 bases in between. In germline, CDR1 is KGHSH, CDR2 LQKENI.

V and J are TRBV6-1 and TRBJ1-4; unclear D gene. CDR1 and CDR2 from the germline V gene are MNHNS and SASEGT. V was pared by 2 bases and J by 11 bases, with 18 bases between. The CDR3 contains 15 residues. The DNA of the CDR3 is TGTGCCAGCAGTGAAAACGTCTTCGAGGAGGCCAAACTGTTTTTT. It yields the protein CASSENVFEEAKLFF.

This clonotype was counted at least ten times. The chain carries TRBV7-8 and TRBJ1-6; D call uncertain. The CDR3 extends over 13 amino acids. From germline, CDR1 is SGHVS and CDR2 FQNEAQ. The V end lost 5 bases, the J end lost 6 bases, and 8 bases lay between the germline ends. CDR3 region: CASSLAGNSPLHF. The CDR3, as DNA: TGTGCCAGCAGCCTCGCTGGTAATTCACCCCTCCACTTT.

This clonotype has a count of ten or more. The CDR3 sequence is CASSLSQGYEQYF. The CDR3 bases are TGTGCCAGCAGCTTATCCCAGGGCTACGAGCAGTACTTC. The chain links TRBV11-2 to TRBJ2-7; D perhaps matches TRBD1 (5 bases). V dropped 2 bases and J dropped 3 bases, with 8 bases sitting between them. CDR3 length: 13 amino acids. CDR1 is SGHAT and CDR2 is FQNNGV in the germline V gene.

CDR3 coding DNA: TGTGCCTGGGGGACAGGGGGATTCAATCAGCCCCAGCATTTT. Protein sequence: CAWGTGGFNQPQHF. This chain connects TRBV30 to TRBJ1-5; 11 nucleotides line up with TRBD1. The CDR3 totals 14 residues. CDR1 and CDR2 from the germline V gene are GTSNPN and SVGIG (reference sequence). V lost 5 bases and J lost 3; bases outside the gene matches: 3.

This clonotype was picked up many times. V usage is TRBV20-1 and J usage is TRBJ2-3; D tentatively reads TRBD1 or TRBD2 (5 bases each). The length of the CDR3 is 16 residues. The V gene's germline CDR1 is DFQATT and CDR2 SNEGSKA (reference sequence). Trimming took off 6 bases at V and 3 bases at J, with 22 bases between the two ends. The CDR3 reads CSAPHLRGVGTDTQYF. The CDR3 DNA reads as TGCAGTGCCCCCCACCTTCGAGGGGTAGGGACAGATACGCAGTATTTT.

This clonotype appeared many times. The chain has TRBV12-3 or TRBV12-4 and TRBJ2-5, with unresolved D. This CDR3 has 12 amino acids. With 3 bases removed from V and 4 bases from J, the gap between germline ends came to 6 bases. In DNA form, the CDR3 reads TGTGCCAGCAGTTTTTCGGGAGAGACCCAGTACTTC. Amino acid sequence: CASSFSGETQYF.

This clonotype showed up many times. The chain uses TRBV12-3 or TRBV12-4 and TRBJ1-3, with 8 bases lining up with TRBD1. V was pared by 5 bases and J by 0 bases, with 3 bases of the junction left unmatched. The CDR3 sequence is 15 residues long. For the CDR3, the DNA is TGTGCCAGCAGTCAGGGGGCTGGCTCTGGAAACACCATATATTTT. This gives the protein CASSQGAGSGNTIYF.

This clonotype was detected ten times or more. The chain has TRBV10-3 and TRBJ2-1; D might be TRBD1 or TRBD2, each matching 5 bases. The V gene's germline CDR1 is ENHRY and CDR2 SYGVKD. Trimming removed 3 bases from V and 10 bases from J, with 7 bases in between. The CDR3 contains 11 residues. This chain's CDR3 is CAISEGDEQFF. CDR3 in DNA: TGTGCCATCAGTGAAGGGGACGAGCAGTTCTTC.

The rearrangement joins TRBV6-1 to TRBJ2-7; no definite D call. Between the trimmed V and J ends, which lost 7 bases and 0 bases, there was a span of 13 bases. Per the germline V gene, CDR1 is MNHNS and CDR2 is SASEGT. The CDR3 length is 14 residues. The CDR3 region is CASTLPDGSYEQYF. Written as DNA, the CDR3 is TGTGCCAGCACCCTTCCAGACGGCTCCTACGAGCAGTACTTC.

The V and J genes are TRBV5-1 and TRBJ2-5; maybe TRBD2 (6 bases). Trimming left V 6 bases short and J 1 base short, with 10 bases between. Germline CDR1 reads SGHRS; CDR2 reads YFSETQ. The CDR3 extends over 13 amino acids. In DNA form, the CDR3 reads TGCGCCAGCACCGGGAGCTTCCAAGAGACCCAGTACTTC. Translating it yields CASTGSFQETQYF.

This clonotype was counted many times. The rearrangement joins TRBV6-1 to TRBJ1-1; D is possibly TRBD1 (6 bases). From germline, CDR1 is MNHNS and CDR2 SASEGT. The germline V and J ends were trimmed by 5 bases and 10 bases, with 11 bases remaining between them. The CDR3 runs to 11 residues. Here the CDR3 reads CASSQTGTAFF. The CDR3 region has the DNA TGTGCCAGCAGTCAAACAGGGACAGCTTTCTTT.

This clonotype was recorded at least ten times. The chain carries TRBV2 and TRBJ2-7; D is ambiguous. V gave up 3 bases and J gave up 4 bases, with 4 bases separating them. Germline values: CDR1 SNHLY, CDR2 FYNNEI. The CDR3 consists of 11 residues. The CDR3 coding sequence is TGTGCCAGCAGTGATTGGTACGAGCAGTACTTC. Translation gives CASSDWYEQYF.

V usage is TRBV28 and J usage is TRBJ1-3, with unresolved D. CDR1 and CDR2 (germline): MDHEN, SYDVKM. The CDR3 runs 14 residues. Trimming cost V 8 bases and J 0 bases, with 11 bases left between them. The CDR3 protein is CASGTGSSGNTIYF. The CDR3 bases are TGTGCCAGCGGAACCGGGAGCTCTGGAAACACCATATATTTT. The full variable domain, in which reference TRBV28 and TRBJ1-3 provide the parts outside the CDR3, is DVKVTQSSRYLVKRTGEKVFLECVQDMDHENMFWYRQDPGLGLRLIYFSYDVKMKEKGDIPEGYSVSREKKERFSLILESASTNQTSMYLCASGTGSSGNTIYFGEGSWLTVV.

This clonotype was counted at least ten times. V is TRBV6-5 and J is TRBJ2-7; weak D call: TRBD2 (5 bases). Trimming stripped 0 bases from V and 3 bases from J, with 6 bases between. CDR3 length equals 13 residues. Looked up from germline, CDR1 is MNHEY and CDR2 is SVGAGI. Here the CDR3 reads CASSYSAGYEQYF. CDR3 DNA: TGTGCCAGCAGTTACTCTGCGGGCTACGAGCAGTACTTC.

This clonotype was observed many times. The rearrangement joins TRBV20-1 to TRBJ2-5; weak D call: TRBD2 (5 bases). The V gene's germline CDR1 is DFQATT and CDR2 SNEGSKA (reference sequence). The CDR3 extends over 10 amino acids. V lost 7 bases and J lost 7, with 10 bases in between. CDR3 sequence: CSVLSGTQYF. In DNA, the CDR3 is TGCAGTGTCCTAAGCGGGACCCAGTACTTC.

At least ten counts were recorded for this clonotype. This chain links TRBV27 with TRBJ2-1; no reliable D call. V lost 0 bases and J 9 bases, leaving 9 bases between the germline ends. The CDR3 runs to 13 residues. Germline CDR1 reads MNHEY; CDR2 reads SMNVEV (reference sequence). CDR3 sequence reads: CASSLSSWGEQFF. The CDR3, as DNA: TGTGCCAGCAGTTTATCCTCCTGGGGTGAGCAGTTCTTC.

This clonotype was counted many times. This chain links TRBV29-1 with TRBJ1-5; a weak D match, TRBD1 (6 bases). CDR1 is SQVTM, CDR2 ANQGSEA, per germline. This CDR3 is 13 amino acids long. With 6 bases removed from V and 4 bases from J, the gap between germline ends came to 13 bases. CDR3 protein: CSVSDSENQPQHF. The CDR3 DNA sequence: TGCAGCGTCTCGGACAGCGAAAATCAGCCCCAGCATTTT.

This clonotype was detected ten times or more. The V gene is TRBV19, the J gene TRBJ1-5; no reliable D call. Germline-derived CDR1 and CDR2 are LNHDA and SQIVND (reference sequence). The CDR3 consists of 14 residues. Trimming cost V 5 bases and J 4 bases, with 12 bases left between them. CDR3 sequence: CASSAIGLNQPQHF. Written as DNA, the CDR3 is TGTGCCAGTAGTGCAATCGGGTTAAATCAGCCCCAGCATTTT. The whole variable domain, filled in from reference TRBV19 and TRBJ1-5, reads DGGITQSPKYLFRKEGQNVTLSCEQNLNHDAMYWYRQDPGQGLRLIYYSQIVNDFQKGDIAEGYSVSREKKESFPLTVTSAQKNPTAFYLCASSAIGLNQPQHFGDGTRLSIL.

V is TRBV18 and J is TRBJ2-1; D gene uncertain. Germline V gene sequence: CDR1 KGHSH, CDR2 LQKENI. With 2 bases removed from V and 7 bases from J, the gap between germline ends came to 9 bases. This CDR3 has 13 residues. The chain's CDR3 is CASSPSSVNEQFF. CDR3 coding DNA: TGTGCCAGCTCACCATCCTCAGTTAATGAGCAGTTCTTC.

CDR3 region: CASSLVGPVGEKLFF. In DNA, the CDR3 is TGCGCCAGCAGCTTGGTGGGCCCAGTAGGGGAAAAACTGTTTTTT. The chain combines TRBV5-1 with TRBJ1-4; no reliable D call. The V and J ends lost 0 bases and 8 bases respectively, with 14 bases between them. Germline V gene sequence: CDR1 SGHRS, CDR2 YFSETQ. CDR3 length equals 15 residues.

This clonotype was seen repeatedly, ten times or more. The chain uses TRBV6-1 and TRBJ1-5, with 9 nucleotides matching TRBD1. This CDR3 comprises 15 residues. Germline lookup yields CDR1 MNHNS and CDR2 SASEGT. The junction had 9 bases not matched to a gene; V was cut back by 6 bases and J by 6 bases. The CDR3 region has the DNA TGTGCCAGCAGAAGGACAGGGGAATGGGGTCAGCCCCAGCATTTT. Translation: CASRRTGEWGQPQHF.

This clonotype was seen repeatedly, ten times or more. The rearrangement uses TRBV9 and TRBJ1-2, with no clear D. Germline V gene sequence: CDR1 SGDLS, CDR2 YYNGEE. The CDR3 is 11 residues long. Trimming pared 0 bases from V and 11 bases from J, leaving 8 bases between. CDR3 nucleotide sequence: TGTGCCAGCAGCGTAGGAACGAGGTACACCTTC. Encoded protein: CASSVGTRYTF.